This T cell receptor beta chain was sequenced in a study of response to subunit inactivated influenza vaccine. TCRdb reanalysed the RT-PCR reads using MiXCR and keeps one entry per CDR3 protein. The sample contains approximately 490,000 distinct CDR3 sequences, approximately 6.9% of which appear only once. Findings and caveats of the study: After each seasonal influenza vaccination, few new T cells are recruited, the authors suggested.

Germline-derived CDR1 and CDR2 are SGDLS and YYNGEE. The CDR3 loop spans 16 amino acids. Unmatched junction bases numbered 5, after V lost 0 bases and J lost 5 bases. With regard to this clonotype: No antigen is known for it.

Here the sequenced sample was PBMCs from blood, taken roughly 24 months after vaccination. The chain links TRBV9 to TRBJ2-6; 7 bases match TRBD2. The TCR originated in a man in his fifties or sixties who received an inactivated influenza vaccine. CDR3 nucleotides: TGTGCCAGCAGCGTAGGCGGGGGACGGAGGGCCAACGTCCTGACTTTC. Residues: CASSVGGGRRANVLTF.